This TCR beta chain emerged from a study of T-cell reconstitution after alpha-beta-depleted transplantation in children (dated by TCRdb to the mid-2010s). Looking at the study overall: The study quantitatively tracked T-cell immune reconstitution after TCRalphabeta/CD19-depleted allogeneic hematopoietic cell transplantation in children using TCR repertoire profiling.

To prepare the library, PCR was applied. The instrument was an Illumina HiSeq 2500. TCR library preparation used molecular barcoding, with unique molecular identifiers applied to normalize quantification of the TCRbeta repertoire. TCRdb ran its own pipeline on the public reads, namely fastp trimming at Q25 and MiXCR clone calling, and kept in-frame beta chains. Each entry is one CDR3 protein sequence, shown with its most common DNA and genes. The sample has around 800,000 distinct CDR3 sequences on record, 15% to 20% of them singletons. The leading ten clones occupy around 5.3% of the sample. Comments on this clonotype: Its antigen is not yet known. Per-base quality was not reported, and no clone a single base away is much larger than it.

The label giving this sample's treatment or condition can be read as: allogeneic hematopoietic cell transplantation with graft depleted of TCRalphabeta T cells and CD19 B cells. The children who served as transplant recipients had been given grafts of TCRalphabeta/CD19-depleted allogeneic hematopoietic cells. Looking up the germline V gene yields CDR1 SGHRS and CDR2 YFSETQ. From cysteine to phenylalanine, the CDR3 is 15 amino acids long. Solely the CDR3 DNA is kept, with 45 bases framed from the first base. V is pruned by 4 bases and J by 8 bases, leaving 10 bases of the junction without a gene match. Broader findings and caveats from the paper: In some patients, high TCRbeta diversity at day 60 was attributed to recipient T cells and intrathymic progenitors that had survived conditioning. Over the following months the frequencies of hyperexpanded clones went down, and after one year T-cell counts and TCRbeta diversity were mostly credited to newly produced T cells. The apparently early alphabetaT-cell count recovery about two months after transplant was reportedly dependent on only several hundred rapidly expanded clones derived from non-depleted graft cells.

The chain couples TRBV5-1 to TRBJ1-4, with TRBD1 matching 8 junction bases. The specimen comprised PBMCs, mostly from graft donor cells, sampled 360 days after TCRalphabeta/CD19-depleted stem cell transplant. This TCR was recovered from a male patient younger than 18 who had a stem cell transplant for acute lymphoblastic leukemia, so the T cells may come from the graft donor. The bases read TGCGCCAGCAGCCAATGGACAGGGTCACGGGAAAAACTGTTTTTT. It specifies CASSQWTGSREKLFF.